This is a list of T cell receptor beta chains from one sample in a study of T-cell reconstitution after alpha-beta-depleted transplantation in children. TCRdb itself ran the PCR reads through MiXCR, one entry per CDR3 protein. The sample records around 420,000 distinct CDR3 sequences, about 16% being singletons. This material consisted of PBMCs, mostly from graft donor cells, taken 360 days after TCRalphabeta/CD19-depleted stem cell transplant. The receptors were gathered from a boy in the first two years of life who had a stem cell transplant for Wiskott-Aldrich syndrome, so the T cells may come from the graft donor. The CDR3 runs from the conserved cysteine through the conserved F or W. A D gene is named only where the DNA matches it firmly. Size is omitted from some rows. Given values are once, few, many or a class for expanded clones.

CDR3 protein: CASSVGGGLAIGSYNEQFF; CDR3 DNA: TGTGCCAGCAGCGTAGGGGGGGGACTAGCAATCGGTTCCTACAATGAGCAGTTCTTC; clone size: few; V gene: TRBV9; D gene: TRBD2; J gene: TRBJ2-1
CDR3 protein: CSVGPRLANNEQFF; CDR3 DNA: TGCAGCGTTGGTCCAAGGCTAGCGAACAATGAGCAGTTCTTC; clone size: few; V gene: TRBV29-1; D gene: NA; J gene: TRBJ2-1
CDR3 protein: CAISESVLGETGELFF; CDR3 DNA: TGTGCCATCAGTGAGTCGGTCCTGGGGGAAACCGGGGAGCTGTTTTTT; clone size: few; V gene: TRBV10-3; D gene: NA; J gene: TRBJ2-2
CDR3 protein: CSVEQQTYNEQFF; CDR3 DNA: TGCAGCGTTGAACAACAAACCTACAATGAGCAGTTCTTC; clone size: NA; V gene: TRBV29-1; D gene: NA; J gene: TRBJ2-1
CDR3 protein: CASSLMWPGLPGELFF; CDR3 DNA: TGTGCCAGCAGCTTGATGTGGCCAGGGCTACCCGGGGAGCTGTTTTTT; clone size: NA; V gene: TRBV7-2; D gene: NA; J gene: TRBJ2-2
CDR3 protein: CSVEPNTDTQYF; CDR3 DNA: TGCAGCGTTGAGCCTAACACAGATACGCAGTATTTT; clone size: NA; V gene: TRBV29-1; D gene: NA; J gene: TRBJ2-3
CDR3 protein: CASSSLPGLSHRTQYF; CDR3 DNA: TGTGCCAGCAGTTCCCTTCCAGGGCTGAGTCACAGGACGCAGTATTTT; clone size: NA; V gene: TRBV12-3/TRBV12-4; D gene: NA; J gene: TRBJ2-3
CDR3 protein: CASRLHESDTQYF; CDR3 DNA: TGTGCCAGCAGACTACATGAATCTGATACGCAGTATTTT; clone size: few; V gene: TRBV12-3/TRBV12-4; D gene: NA; J gene: TRBJ2-3
CDR3 protein: CASSQVSFLRYF; CDR3 DNA: TGTGCCAGCAGCCAAGTATCCTTTTTGCGGTACTTC; clone size: NA; V gene: TRBV3-1; D gene: NA; J gene: TRBJ2-5
CDR3 protein: CASSSSGGVSYEQYF; CDR3 DNA: TGTGCCAGCAGTAGCAGCGGGGGGGTTTCCTACGAGCAGTACTTC; clone size: NA; V gene: TRBV2; D gene: TRBD2; J gene: TRBJ2-7
CDR3 protein: CASSQIPRTGVTGELFF; CDR3 DNA: TGCGCCAGCAGCCAAATTCCCAGGACAGGGGTGACCGGGGAGCTGTTTTTT; clone size: few; V gene: TRBV4-3; D gene: TRBD1; J gene: TRBJ2-2
CDR3 protein: CASSIPPGRNEQFF; CDR3 DNA: TGTGCCAGCAGCATTCCCCCAGGACGCAATGAGCAGTTCTTC; clone size: NA; V gene: TRBV7-2; D gene: NA; J gene: TRBJ2-1
CDR3 protein: CSARDPGTSNSPLHF; CDR3 DNA: TGCAGTGCTAGAGATCCCGGGACGAGCAATTCACCCCTCCACTTT; clone size: NA; V gene: TRBV20-1; D gene: NA; J gene: TRBJ1-6
CDR3 protein: CASSPRAKGTEAFF; CDR3 DNA: TGTGCCAGCTCACCACGGGCGAAAGGCACTGAAGCTTTCTTT; clone size: NA; V gene: TRBV18; D gene: NA; J gene: TRBJ1-1
CDR3 protein: CASSPTRLAGHNEQFF; CDR3 DNA: TGTGCCAGCAGTCCAACCCGACTAGCGGGCCACAATGAGCAGTTCTTC; clone size: NA; V gene: TRBV12-3/TRBV12-4; D gene: TRBD2; J gene: TRBJ2-1
CDR3 protein: CASSLVRTSGSNEQYF; CDR3 DNA: TGTGCCAGCAGCTTAGTGAGGACTAGCGGGAGCAACGAGCAGTACTTC; clone size: few; V gene: TRBV7-9; D gene: TRBD2; J gene: TRBJ2-7
CDR3 protein: CASSESGGGYNEQFF; CDR3 DNA: TGTGCCAGCAGTGAAAGCGGGGGGGGCTACAATGAGCAGTTCTTC; clone size: many; V gene: TRBV6-1; D gene: TRBD2; J gene: TRBJ2-1
CDR3 protein: CASSPRLAGGFYEQCF; CDR3 DNA: TGTGCCAGCAGTCCTCGACTAGCGGGAGGATTTTACGAGCAGTGCTTC; clone size: NA; V gene: TRBV6-5; D gene: TRBD2; J gene: TRBJ2-7
CDR3 protein: CSYVGQGAGANVLTF; CDR3 DNA: TGCAGTTATGTCGGACAGGGGGCTGGGGCCAACGTCCTGACTTTC; clone size: once; V gene: TRBV20-1; D gene: TRBD1; J gene: TRBJ2-6
CDR3 protein: CASSLDPGVETQYF; CDR3 DNA: TGTGCCAGCAGCTTAGACCCGGGAGTGGAGACCCAGTACTTC; clone size: few; V gene: TRBV11-2; D gene: NA; J gene: TRBJ2-5
CDR3 protein: CASTFTGHHDEQYF; CDR3 DNA: TGTGCCAGCACCTTTACGGGACACCACGACGAGCAGTACTTC; clone size: few; V gene: TRBV7-9; D gene: NA; J gene: TRBJ2-7
CDR3 protein: CSAGHPRDGEQYF; CDR3 DNA: TGCAGTGCCGGGCACCCCAGGGATGGCGAGCAGTACTTC; clone size: once; V gene: TRBV20-1; D gene: NA; J gene: TRBJ2-7
CDR3 protein: CSATGGTSGRRDTQYF; CDR3 DNA: TGCAGTGCTACAGGCGGGACTAGCGGGAGGAGGGATACGCAGTATTTT; clone size: NA; V gene: TRBV20-1; D gene: TRBD2; J gene: TRBJ2-3
CDR3 protein: CASRRRLAGGNEQFF; CDR3 DNA: TGTGCCAGCAGACGCCGGCTAGCGGGAGGTAATGAGCAGTTCTTC; clone size: NA; V gene: TRBV7-9; D gene: TRBD2; J gene: TRBJ2-1
CDR3 protein: CASSLPDGETQYF; CDR3 DNA: TGCGCCAGCAGCTTGCCCGACGGAGAGACCCAGTACTTC; clone size: NA; V gene: TRBV5-1; D gene: NA; J gene: TRBJ2-5
CDR3 protein: CASAFTSGITDTQYF; CDR3 DNA: TGTGCCAGCGCTTTCACTAGCGGGATCACAGATACGCAGTATTTT; clone size: few; V gene: TRBV7-6; D gene: TRBD2; J gene: TRBJ2-3
CDR3 protein: CATSELGQGSNNEQFF; CDR3 DNA: TGTGCCACCAGTGAGTTGGGACAGGGGAGTAACAATGAGCAGTTCTTC; clone size: NA; V gene: TRBV24-1; D gene: TRBD1; J gene: TRBJ2-1
CDR3 protein: CASSQGVQWGVDTQYF; CDR3 DNA: TGCGCCAGCAGCCAAGGGGTCCAGTGGGGCGTAGATACGCAGTATTTT; clone size: few; V gene: TRBV4-3; D gene: NA; J gene: TRBJ2-3
CDR3 protein: CSVEDPGTTGEKLFF; CDR3 DNA: TGCAGCGTTGAAGATCCCGGGACAACGGGTGAAAAACTGTTTTTT; clone size: few; V gene: TRBV29-1; D gene: NA; J gene: TRBJ1-4
CDR3 protein: CAWSVQVTGELFF; CDR3 DNA: TGTGCCTGGAGTGTACAGGTCACCGGGGAGCTGTTTTTT; clone size: once; V gene: TRBV30; D gene: NA; J gene: TRBJ2-2
CDR3 protein: CASGVGTEAFF; CDR3 DNA: TGTGCCAGCGGTGTGGGCACTGAAGCTTTCTTT; clone size: NA; V gene: TRBV19; D gene: NA; J gene: TRBJ1-1
CDR3 protein: CATRDGTGAPPDTQYF; CDR3 DNA: TGTGCCACCAGGGACGGGACAGGCGCACCTCCAGATACGCAGTATTTT; clone size: few; V gene: TRBV24-1; D gene: TRBD1; J gene: TRBJ2-3
CDR3 protein: CASTYRELISYNEQFF; CDR3 DNA: TGTGCCAGCACCTACAGGGAATTAATCTCCTACAATGAGCAGTTCTTC; clone size: NA; V gene: TRBV2; D gene: NA; J gene: TRBJ2-1
CDR3 protein: CASSELAEETQYF; CDR3 DNA: TGTGCCAGCAGTGAACTAGCGGAAGAGACCCAGTACTTC; clone size: NA; V gene: TRBV25-1; D gene: TRBD2; J gene: TRBJ2-5
CDR3 protein: CASSHAPVGRYEQYF; CDR3 DNA: TGTGCCAGCAGCCACGCCCCTGTGGGCCGCTACGAGCAGTACTTC; clone size: NA; V gene: TRBV7-2; D gene: NA; J gene: TRBJ2-7
CDR3 protein: CASSLEALAGAYNEQFF; CDR3 DNA: TGTGCCAGCAGCCTAGAGGCACTAGCGGGAGCTTACAATGAGCAGTTCTTC; clone size: NA; V gene: TRBV12-3/TRBV12-4; D gene: TRBD2; J gene: TRBJ2-1
CDR3 protein: CASSPFGGDTEAFF; CDR3 DNA: TGCGCCAGCAGTCCCTTTGGGGGGGACACTGAAGCTTTCTTT; clone size: few; V gene: TRBV5-1; D gene: NA; J gene: TRBJ1-1
CDR3 protein: CASSFPPRGETQYF; CDR3 DNA: TGTGCCAGCAGTTTTCCGCCCAGAGGAGAGACCCAGTACTTC; clone size: many; V gene: TRBV28; D gene: NA; J gene: TRBJ2-5
CDR3 protein: CASTPVGQIQETQYF; CDR3 DNA: TGTGCCAGCACCCCCGTCGGACAGATCCAAGAGACCCAGTACTTC; clone size: NA; V gene: TRBV7-9; D gene: NA; J gene: TRBJ2-5
CDR3 protein: CASTSRWTGPSYNEQFF; CDR3 DNA: TGTGCCAGCACTTCAAGGTGGACAGGGCCCTCCTACAATGAGCAGTTCTTC; clone size: few; V gene: TRBV27; D gene: TRBD1; J gene: TRBJ2-1
CDR3 protein: CASSLEGEGYEQYF; CDR3 DNA: TGTGCCAGCAGCTTAGAAGGCGAGGGGTACGAGCAGTACTTC; clone size: NA; V gene: TRBV7-9; D gene: NA; J gene: TRBJ2-7
CDR3 protein: CASSPRQGSANYGYTF; CDR3 DNA: TGTGCCAGCAGTCCTCGACAGGGCTCAGCTAACTATGGCTACACCTTC; clone size: few; V gene: TRBV12-3/TRBV12-4; D gene: TRBD1; J gene: TRBJ1-2
CDR3 protein: CASSFDGGATQETQYF; CDR3 DNA: TGTGCCAGCAGCTTTGACGGGGGGGCCACCCAAGAGACCCAGTACTTC; clone size: NA; V gene: TRBV7-9; D gene: TRBD2; J gene: TRBJ2-5
CDR3 protein: CASQRGGGADTQYF; CDR3 DNA: TGTGCCAGCCAGCGGGGCGGGGGGGCGGATACGCAGTATTTT; clone size: NA; V gene: TRBV27; D gene: TRBD2; J gene: TRBJ2-3
CDR3 protein: CASSPRDSRPYSGANVLTF; CDR3 DNA: TGTGCCAGCAGCCCTCGGGACAGTCGCCCCTACTCTGGGGCCAACGTCCTGACTTTC; clone size: NA; V gene: TRBV21-1; D gene: NA; J gene: TRBJ2-6
CDR3 protein: CASSLGLPSYNEQFF; CDR3 DNA: TGTGCCAGCAGCTTAGGTCTACCCTCCTACAATGAGCAGTTCTTC; clone size: few; V gene: TRBV7-9; D gene: NA; J gene: TRBJ2-1
CDR3 protein: CSSSYSGTSKQFF; CDR3 DNA: TGTTCCAGCAGTTACTCTGGGACTAGTAAACAGTTCTTC; clone size: NA; V gene: TRBV6-2/TRBV6-3; D gene: TRBD2; J gene: TRBJ2-1
CDR3 protein: CASMSRGNSPLHF; CDR3 DNA: TGTGCCAGCATGAGCAGGGGAAATTCACCCCTCCACTTT; clone size: NA; V gene: TRBV2; D gene: NA; J gene: TRBJ1-6
CDR3 protein: CASRSGQETQYF; CDR3 DNA: TGTGCCAGCAGGTCGGGGCAAGAGACCCAGTACTTC; clone size: few; V gene: TRBV6-6; D gene: NA; J gene: TRBJ2-5
CDR3 protein: CASSPTGKAYEQYF; CDR3 DNA: TGTGCCAGCAGCCCTACGGGGAAGGCCTACGAGCAGTACTTC; clone size: many; V gene: TRBV9; D gene: NA; J gene: TRBJ2-7
CDR3 protein: CSATAATNEKLFF; CDR3 DNA: TGCAGTGCTACAGCGGCAACTAATGAAAAACTGTTTTTT; clone size: few; V gene: TRBV20-1; D gene: NA; J gene: TRBJ1-4